This T cell receptor (beta chain) was captured by sequencing in a study of cytomegalovirus exposure and HLA in healthy donors. Whole-study findings and limits: When the data were analyzed later, several of the most significant clusters appeared to be linked to common viral pathogens. DRB1 had the most TCR associations and HLA-C the fewest, a later analysis found, with rates varying by HLA locus. In vitro experiments confirmed that three CMV-associated chains were specific for CMV antigens. Among TCR beta chains, those listed as cytomegalovirus-associated numbered some 170.

The junction had 12 bases not matched to a gene; V was cut back by 5 bases and J by 2 bases. CDR3 length: 18 amino acids. The germline V gene has CDR1 MNHEY and CDR2 SMNVEV (reference sequence). The PCR used 60 Vbeta and 13 Jbeta primers. Clones were read by immunoSEQ multiplex PCR, and TCRdb kept only the in-frame ones, dropping some. This table holds some 180,000 clones, around three quarters found once. This clone occurred a few times. Its specificity is unknown. This TCR derives from a woman aged 30 to 39 in good health and CMV-seronegative. This chain uses TRBV27 with TRBJ2-2, with 9 bases matching TRBD2. The material sequenced was PBMCs. The CDR3 DNA sequence: TGTGCCAGCAGTCCCCATGTAGTAGCGGGGGTCAACACCGGGGAGCTGTTTTTT. Its protein product is CASSPHVVAGVNTGELFF.